This TCR beta chain emerged from a study of control samples from healthy donors and cancer patients. This CDR3 spans 16 amino acids. The germline V gene encodes CDR1 SGHTA and CDR2 FQGNSA. V was clipped by 7 bases and J by 0 bases, with 15 bases between them. The repertoire was sequenced with immunoSEQ multiplex PCR; TCRdb's copy has only in-frame clones and lacks some. The repertoire holds roughly 76,000 clones, with roughly 94% as singletons. V gene TRBV7-2 combines with J gene TRBJ1-4; D is perhaps TRBD1 (6 bases). The sequenced sample consisted of blood. The sequence derives from a middle-aged woman in good health. The CDR3 loop reads CASTLGGLATNEKLFF. The CDR3 DNA reads as TGTGCCAGCACCCTTGGGGGGCTTGCAACTAATGAAAAACTGTTTTTT.